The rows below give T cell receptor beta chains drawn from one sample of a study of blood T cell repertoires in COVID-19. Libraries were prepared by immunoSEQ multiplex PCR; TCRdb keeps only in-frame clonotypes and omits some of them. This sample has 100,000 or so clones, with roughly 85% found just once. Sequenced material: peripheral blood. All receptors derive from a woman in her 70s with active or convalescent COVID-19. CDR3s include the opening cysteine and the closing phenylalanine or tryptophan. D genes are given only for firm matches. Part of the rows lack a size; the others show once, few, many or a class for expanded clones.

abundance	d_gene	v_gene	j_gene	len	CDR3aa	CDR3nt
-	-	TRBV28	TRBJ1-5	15	CASRRQVASNQPQHF	TGTGCCAGCAGAAGACAGGTGGCTAGCAATCAGCCCCAGCATTTT
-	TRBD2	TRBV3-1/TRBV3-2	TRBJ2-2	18	CASSQEASGGTNTGELFF	TGTGCCAGCAGCCAAGAAGCTAGCGGGGGGACGAACACCGGGGAGCTGTTTTTT
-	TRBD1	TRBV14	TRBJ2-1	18	CASSQFKSPGTGFNEQFF	TGTGCCAGCAGCCAGTTTAAGTCCCCCGGGACAGGGTTTAATGAGCAGTTCTTC
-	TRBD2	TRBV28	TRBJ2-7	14	CASSSGTSDYEQYF	TGTGCCAGCAGTTCCGGGACTAGCGATTACGAGCAGTACTTC
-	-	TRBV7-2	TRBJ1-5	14	CASSLGHSNQPQHF	TGTGCCAGCAGCTTAGGGCATAGCAATCAGCCCCAGCATTTT
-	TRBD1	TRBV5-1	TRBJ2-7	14	CASSLGTGGGEQYF	TGCGCCAGCAGCTTAGGGACAGGGGGAGGCGAGCAGTACTTC
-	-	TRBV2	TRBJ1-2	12	CASSSDSGGYTF	TGTGCCAGCAGCTCCGACTCGGGGGGCTACACCTTC
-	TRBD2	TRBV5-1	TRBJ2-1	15	CASSLEALAGQEQFF	TGCGCCAGCAGCTTGGAAGCCCTAGCGGGACAGGAGCAGTTCTTC
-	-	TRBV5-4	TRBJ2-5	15	CASSLRQQGGETQYF	TGTGCCAGCAGCCTCCGGCAACAGGGAGGGGAGACCCAGTACTTC
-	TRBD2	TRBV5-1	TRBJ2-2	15	CASSLAVAGSGELFF	TGCGCCAGCAGCTTGGCAGTAGCGGGGTCTGGGGAGCTGTTTTTT
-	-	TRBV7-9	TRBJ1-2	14	CASSQGRGDYGYTF	TGTGCCAGCAGCCAGGGGAGAGGGGACTATGGCTACACCTTC
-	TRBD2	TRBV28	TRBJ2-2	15	CASTRAGGRTGELFF	TGTGCCAGCACAAGGGCGGGAGGGCGGACCGGGGAGCTGTTTTTT
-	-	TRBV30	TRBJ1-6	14	CAWNAGTPNSPLHF	TGTGCCTGGAACGCCGGGACACCGAATTCACCCCTCCACTTT
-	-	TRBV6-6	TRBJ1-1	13	CASVTALNTEAFF	TGTGCCAGCGTGACAGCTTTGAACACTGAAGCTTTCTTT
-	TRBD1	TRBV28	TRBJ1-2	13	CASRRQGYRGYTF	TGTGCCAGCAGACGACAGGGATACCGTGGCTACACCTTC
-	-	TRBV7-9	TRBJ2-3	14	CASSLRRAGDTQYF	TGTGCCAGCAGCCTCCGGCGAGCAGGAGATACGCAGTATTTT
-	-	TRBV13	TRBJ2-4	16	CASSLGRNLAKNIQYF	TGTGCCAGCAGCTTAGGCAGAAATCTAGCCAAAAACATTCAGTACTTC
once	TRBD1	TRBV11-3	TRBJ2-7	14	CASSRMTGVNEQYF	TGTGCCAGCAGCCGCATGACAGGGGTCAACGAGCAGTACTTC
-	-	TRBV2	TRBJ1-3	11	CASRRENTIYF	TGTGCCAGCAGGCGAGAAAACACCATATATTTT
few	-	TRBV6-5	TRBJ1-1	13	CASCRGMNTEAFF	TGTGCCAGCTGCCGGGGAATGAACACTGAAGCTTTCTTT
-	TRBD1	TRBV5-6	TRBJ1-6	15	CASSSSRTGNSPLHF	TGTGCCAGCAGCTCCTCGCGGACAGGCAATTCACCCCTCCACTTT
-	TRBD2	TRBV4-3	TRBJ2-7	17	CASSQSERSGGSYEQYF	TGCGCCAGCAGTCAGTCGGAGAGGAGCGGGGGTTCCTACGAGCAGTACTTC
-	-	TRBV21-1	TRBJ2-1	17	CASSGRGSGASYNEQFF	TGTGCCAGCAGCGGTCGCGGTAGCGGGGCCTCCTACAATGAGCAGTTCTTC
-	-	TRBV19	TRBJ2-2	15	CASSRESKNTGELFF	TGTGCCAGTAGTAGAGAGTCTAAGAACACCGGGGAGCTGTTTTTT
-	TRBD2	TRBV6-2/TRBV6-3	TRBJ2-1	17	CASSYSRTSGRGNEQFF	TGTGCCAGCAGTTACTCGAGGACTAGCGGGAGGGGGAATGAGCAGTTCTTC
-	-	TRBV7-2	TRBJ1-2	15	CASSTRTQDPGGYTF	TGTGCCAGCAGCACCCGGACACAAGACCCAGGTGGCTACACCTTC
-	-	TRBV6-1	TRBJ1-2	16	CASSEARSLAGYGYTF	TGTGCCAGCAGTGAAGCGAGGTCGCTTGCCGGCTATGGCTACACCTTC
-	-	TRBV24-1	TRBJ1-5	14	CATSDRQLNQPQHF	TGTGCCACCAGTGATCGACAGCTCAATCAGCCCCAGCATTTT
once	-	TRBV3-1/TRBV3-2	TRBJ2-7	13	CASSQGDQGEQYF	TGTGCCAGCAGCCAAGGCGATCAGGGGGAGCAGTACTTC
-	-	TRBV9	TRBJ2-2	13	CASTIMNTGELFF	TGTGCCAGCACCATCATGAACACCGGGGAGCTGTTTTTT
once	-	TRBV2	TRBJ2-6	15	CASSWGTSGANVLTF	TGTGCCAGCAGCTGGGGGACTTCTGGGGCCAACGTCCTGACTTTC
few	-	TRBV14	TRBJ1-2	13	CASSLGSWDGYTF	TGTGCCAGCAGCCTTGGGAGCTGGGATGGCTACACCTTC
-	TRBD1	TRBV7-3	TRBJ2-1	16	CASSGGDRGRINEQFF	TGTGCCAGCAGCGGAGGGGACAGGGGGCGGATAAATGAGCAGTTCTTC
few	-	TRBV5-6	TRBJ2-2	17	CASSLGYIGDGTGELFF	TGTGCCAGCAGCTTGGGATATATCGGGGATGGAACCGGGGAGCTGTTTTTT
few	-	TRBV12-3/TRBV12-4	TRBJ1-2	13	CASSPNGQVGYTF	TGTGCCAGCAGTCCCAATGGCCAGGTTGGCTACACCTTC
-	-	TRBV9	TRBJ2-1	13	CASSIAGLNEQFF	TGTGCCAGCAGCATTGCGGGACTCAATGAGCAGTTCTTC
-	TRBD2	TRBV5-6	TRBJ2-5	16	CASSLRGTSGEETQYF	TGTGCCAGCAGCTTGAGGGGGACTAGCGGGGAAGAGACCCAGTACTTC
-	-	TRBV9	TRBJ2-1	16	CASSALQRSSYNEQFF	TGTGCCAGCAGCGCTTTACAGCGGTCATCCTACAATGAGCAGTTCTTC
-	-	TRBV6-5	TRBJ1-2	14	CASRPFPGNYGYTF	TGTGCCAGCAGACCTTTCCCCGGTAACTATGGCTACACCTTC
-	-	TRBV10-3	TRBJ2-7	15	CAISESVGHGYEQYF	TGTGCCATCAGTGAGTCTGTGGGGCACGGATACGAGCAGTACTTC
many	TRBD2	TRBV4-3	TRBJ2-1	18	CASSQRPSSAGGYNEQFF	TGCGCCAGCAGCCAACGTCCTAGCTCGGCGGGAGGGTACAATGAGCAGTTCTTC
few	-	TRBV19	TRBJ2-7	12	CASTDYNYEQYF	TGTGCCAGTACGGACTACAACTACGAGCAGTACTTC
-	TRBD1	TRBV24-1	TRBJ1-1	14	CATRDRFSNTEAFF	TGTGCCACCAGGGACAGGTTCTCGAACACTGAAGCTTTCTTT
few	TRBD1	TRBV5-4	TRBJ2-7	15	CASSLAGTGGIEQYF	TGTGCCAGCAGCTTGGCTGGGACAGGGGGCATCGAGCAGTACTTC
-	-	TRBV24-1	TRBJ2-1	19	CATSDFAPKGQGSYNEQFF	TGTGCCACCAGTGATTTTGCTCCCAAGGGGCAGGGCTCCTACAATGAGCAGTTCTTC
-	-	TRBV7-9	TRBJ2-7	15	CASSLGPGNYYEQYF	TGTGCCAGCAGCTTAGGTCCAGGGAACTACTACGAGCAGTACTTC
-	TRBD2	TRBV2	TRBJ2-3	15	CASSFSGGFTDTQYF	TGTGCCAGCAGCTTTAGCGGGGGGTTCACAGATACGCAGTATTTT
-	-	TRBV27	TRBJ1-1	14	CASSLGRMNTEAFF	TGTGCCAGCAGTTTGGGGAGGATGAACACTGAAGCTTTCTTT
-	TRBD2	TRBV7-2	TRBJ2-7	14	CASSPSGSSYEQYF	TGTGCCAGCAGCCCTAGCGGGAGTTCCTACGAGCAGTACTTC
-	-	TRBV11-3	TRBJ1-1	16	CASSVGEGLLDTEAFF	TGTGCCAGCAGCGTAGGAGAGGGATTGTTGGACACTGAAGCTTTCTTT
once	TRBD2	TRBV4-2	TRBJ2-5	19	CASSQDALGVAGVRETQYF	TGTGCCAGCAGCCAAGATGCCTTAGGTGTAGCGGGGGTGAGAGAGACCCAGTACTTC
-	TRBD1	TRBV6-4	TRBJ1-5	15	CASTDTQGYNQPQHF	TGTGCCAGCACAGACACACAGGGGTATAATCAGCCCCAGCATTTT
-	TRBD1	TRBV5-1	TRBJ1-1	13	CASSTKGGGEAFF	TGCGCCAGCAGCACTAAAGGGGGCGGTGAAGCTTTCTTT
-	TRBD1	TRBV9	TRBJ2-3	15	CASSGSDRAADTQYF	TGTGCCAGCAGCGGGTCAGACAGGGCGGCAGATACGCAGTATTTT
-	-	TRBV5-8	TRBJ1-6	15	CASSSQGLRGSPLHF	TGTGCCAGCAGCTCACAGGGATTGCGTGGTTCACCCCTCCACTTT